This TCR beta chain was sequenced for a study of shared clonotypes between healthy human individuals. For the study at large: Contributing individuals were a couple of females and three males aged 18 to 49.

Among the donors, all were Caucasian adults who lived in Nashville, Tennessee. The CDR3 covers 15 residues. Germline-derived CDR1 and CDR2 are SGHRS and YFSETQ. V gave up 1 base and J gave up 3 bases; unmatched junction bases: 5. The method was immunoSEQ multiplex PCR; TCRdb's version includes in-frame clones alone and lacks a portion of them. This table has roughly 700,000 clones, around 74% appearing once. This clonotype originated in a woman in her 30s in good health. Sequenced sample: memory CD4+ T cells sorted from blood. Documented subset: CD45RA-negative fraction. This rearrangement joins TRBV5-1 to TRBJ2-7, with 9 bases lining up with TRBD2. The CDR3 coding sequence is TGCGCCAGCAGCTTGAAGGTAGCGGGAGACTACGAGCAGTACTTC. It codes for CASSLKVAGDYEQYF.